A selection of T cell receptor beta chains follows, all from one sample in a study of blood T cell repertoires in COVID-19. This table comes from immunoSEQ multiplex PCR, and its TCRdb copy is limited to in-frame clones, with some not included. The top ten hold approximately 15% of the sample, which has more than 150,000 clones, approximately 80% seen once. The specimen was peripheral blood. The source is a woman at least 80 years old with acute or convalescent COVID-19. Both conserved end residues are part of each CDR3. A D gene is named only where the DNA matches it firmly. Some rows mark clone size as missing; the rest say once, few, many or name a class of expanded clone.

j_gene: TRBJ1-3
d_gene: NA
v_gene: TRBV30
abundance: NA
CDR3nt: TGTGCCTGGAGTAAGAACTATGACTTAAGAAACACCATATATTTT
CDR3aa: CAWSKNYDLRNTIYF

j_gene: TRBJ1-5
d_gene: NA
v_gene: TRBV6-6
abundance: NA
CDR3nt: TGTGCCAGCAGTTGGGACTCTAGCAATCAGCCCCAGCATTTT
CDR3aa: CASSWDSSNQPQHF

j_gene: TRBJ1-4
d_gene: NA
v_gene: TRBV7-9
abundance: NA
CDR3nt: TGTGCCTTCCTGGCAGGGACAACTAATGAAAAACTGTTTTTT
CDR3aa: CAFLAGTTNEKLFF

j_gene: TRBJ2-1
d_gene: TRBD2
v_gene: TRBV7-8
abundance: NA
CDR3nt: TGTGCCAGCAGCACCGGACTATTGCGGGGGGTATATGAGCAGTTCTTC
CDR3aa: CASSTGLLRGVYEQFF

j_gene: TRBJ2-7
d_gene: TRBD1
v_gene: TRBV28
abundance: NA
CDR3nt: TGTGCCAGCAGTTCAGCCGGGACAGGGGTGTACGAGCAGTACTTC
CDR3aa: CASSSAGTGVYEQYF

j_gene: TRBJ2-5
d_gene: NA
v_gene: TRBV4-1
abundance: once
CDR3nt: TGCGCCAGCAGCCAAGGCAGGGGTGGGGAGACCCAGTACTTC
CDR3aa: CASSQGRGGETQYF

j_gene: TRBJ2-7
d_gene: TRBD1
v_gene: TRBV7-8
abundance: NA
CDR3nt: TGTGCCAGCAGCTCCTTAGGACAGGGAGGCTACGAGCAGTACTTC
CDR3aa: CASSSLGQGGYEQYF

j_gene: TRBJ1-4
d_gene: NA
v_gene: TRBV30
abundance: NA
CDR3nt: TGTGCCTGGAGTCCAAGACAGGTGCGTTCGAATGAAAACCTGTTTTTT
CDR3aa: CAWSPRQVRSNENLFF

j_gene: TRBJ1-5
d_gene: NA
v_gene: TRBV18
abundance: NA
CDR3nt: TGTGCCAGCTCACCCGGACACGGCAATCAGCCCCAGCATTTT
CDR3aa: CASSPGHGNQPQHF

j_gene: TRBJ1-2
d_gene: NA
v_gene: TRBV11-2
abundance: few
CDR3nt: TGTGCCAGCAGCTTAGACAGGGGTGGCTACACCTTC
CDR3aa: CASSLDRGGYTF

j_gene: TRBJ2-7
d_gene: NA
v_gene: TRBV20-1
abundance: NA
CDR3nt: TGCAGTGCTAGTATTTTAGGGGGCTCCTACGAGCAGTACTTC
CDR3aa: CSASILGGSYEQYF

j_gene: TRBJ1-2
d_gene: NA
v_gene: TRBV30
abundance: NA
CDR3nt: TGTGCCTGGAGTGCCAAACAGGACTATGGCTACACCTTC
CDR3aa: CAWSAKQDYGYTF

j_gene: TRBJ2-7
d_gene: TRBD2
v_gene: TRBV28
abundance: NA
CDR3nt: TGTGCCAGCAGTTGGCTAGCGGGAGACGAGCAGTACTTC
CDR3aa: CASSWLAGDEQYF

j_gene: TRBJ1-2
d_gene: NA
v_gene: TRBV6-5
abundance: NA
CDR3nt: TGTGCCAGCAGTTACGGGCAGGGGAGGGACTATGGCTACACCTTC
CDR3aa: CASSYGQGRDYGYTF

j_gene: TRBJ1-5
d_gene: NA
v_gene: TRBV7-9
abundance: NA
CDR3nt: TGTGCCAGCAGCTTCGGGTTTCAGCCCCAGCATTTT
CDR3aa: CASSFGFQPQHF

j_gene: TRBJ2-5
d_gene: NA
v_gene: TRBV7-8
abundance: NA
CDR3nt: TGTGCCAGCAGCTTTCAGGACCAAGAGACCCAGTACTTC
CDR3aa: CASSFQDQETQYF

j_gene: TRBJ1-2
d_gene: TRBD1
v_gene: TRBV7-9
abundance: NA
CDR3nt: TGTGCCAGCAGGAAGACAGGGACCTTTGGCTACACCTTC
CDR3aa: CASRKTGTFGYTF

j_gene: TRBJ2-1
d_gene: NA
v_gene: TRBV7-9
abundance: once
CDR3nt: TGTGCCAGCAGCCCTTTGGGGGGAAGCTCCTACAATGAGCAGTTCTTC
CDR3aa: CASSPLGGSSYNEQFF

j_gene: TRBJ2-1
d_gene: NA
v_gene: TRBV7-3
abundance: NA
CDR3nt: TGTGCCAGTTCACGGGGAGTGAACGGGGACAATGAGCAGTTCTTC
CDR3aa: CASSRGVNGDNEQFF

j_gene: TRBJ1-2
d_gene: TRBD1
v_gene: TRBV4-2
abundance: NA
CDR3nt: TGTGCCAGCAGCCAAGGACAGGGAGCTAACTATGGCTACACCTTC
CDR3aa: CASSQGQGANYGYTF

j_gene: TRBJ1-1
d_gene: NA
v_gene: TRBV7-8
abundance: NA
CDR3nt: TGTGCCAGCAGCTTATCCTCTACGGGGTTCACTGAAGCTTTCTTT
CDR3aa: CASSLSSTGFTEAFF

j_gene: TRBJ2-2
d_gene: TRBD2
v_gene: TRBV30
abundance: few
CDR3nt: TGTGCCTGGAGTGGAGGGGCGAGCGGGGTCACCGGGGAGCTGTTTTTT
CDR3aa: CAWSGGASGVTGELFF

j_gene: TRBJ2-1
d_gene: TRBD1
v_gene: TRBV29-1
abundance: NA
CDR3nt: TGCAGTTCGACCGAGTGGACAGGGGGCGGTGAGCAGTTCTTC
CDR3aa: CSSTEWTGGGEQFF

j_gene: TRBJ2-1
d_gene: TRBD2
v_gene: TRBV3-1/TRBV3-2
abundance: NA
CDR3nt: TGTGCCAGCAGCCAACTAGGAGGAGGGCGGGGGGTGCAGTTCTTC
CDR3aa: CASSQLGGGRGVQFF

j_gene: TRBJ2-1
d_gene: TRBD2
v_gene: TRBV5-1
abundance: NA
CDR3nt: TGCGCCAGCAGCTTGGAGGGACTAGGGGACTACAATGAGCAGTTCTTC
CDR3aa: CASSLEGLGDYNEQFF

j_gene: TRBJ2-5
d_gene: TRBD2
v_gene: TRBV14
abundance: few
CDR3nt: TGTGCCAGCAGCCCCCAGCGGGGGGGCGGGGAGACCCAGTACTTC
CDR3aa: CASSPQRGGGETQYF

j_gene: TRBJ2-2
d_gene: NA
v_gene: TRBV4-2
abundance: NA
CDR3nt: TGTGCCAGCAGCGGGACAAGGGCGAACACCGGGGAGCTGTTTTTT
CDR3aa: CASSGTRANTGELFF

j_gene: TRBJ2-1
d_gene: NA
v_gene: TRBV10-3
abundance: NA
CDR3nt: TGTGCCATCAGTGAGTCGGGCGCCCCCCGGCTAAATGAGCAGTTCTTC
CDR3aa: CAISESGAPRLNEQFF

j_gene: TRBJ1-1
d_gene: TRBD1
v_gene: TRBV5-1
abundance: NA
CDR3nt: TGCGCCAGCAGCTCAACACAGGGGTCGAACACTGAAGCTTTCTTT
CDR3aa: CASSSTQGSNTEAFF

j_gene: TRBJ1-4
d_gene: TRBD1
v_gene: TRBV12-3/TRBV12-4
abundance: NA
CDR3nt: TGTGCCAGCAGGACAGGGGGAGTTGAAAAACTGTTTTTT
CDR3aa: CASRTGGVEKLFF

j_gene: TRBJ1-6
d_gene: NA
v_gene: TRBV19
abundance: few
CDR3nt: TGTGCCAGTAGTATTGTATTGAATTCACCCCTCCACTTT
CDR3aa: CASSIVLNSPLHF

j_gene: TRBJ2-7
d_gene: TRBD1
v_gene: TRBV18
abundance: NA
CDR3nt: TGTGCCAGCTCACCCGGGACAGGGGGTACCTACGAGCAGTACTTC
CDR3aa: CASSPGTGGTYEQYF

j_gene: TRBJ1-1
d_gene: NA
v_gene: TRBV5-1
abundance: NA
CDR3nt: TGCGCCAGCAGGGAGGTACTTAGGCGGGACACTGAAGCTTTCTTT
CDR3aa: CASREVLRRDTEAFF

j_gene: TRBJ1-1
d_gene: NA
v_gene: TRBV6-6
abundance: NA
CDR3nt: TGTGCCAGCAGGCCCGTGGGAGGGGCGAACACTGAAGCTTTCTTT
CDR3aa: CASRPVGGANTEAFF

j_gene: TRBJ2-3
d_gene: TRBD1
v_gene: TRBV5-4
abundance: once
CDR3nt: TGTGCCAGCAGCTCCACAGGGGGTAGCACAGATACGCAGTATTTT
CDR3aa: CASSSTGGSTDTQYF

j_gene: TRBJ2-7
d_gene: NA
v_gene: TRBV7-2
abundance: NA
CDR3nt: TGTGCCAGCAGCTTAGCGATCCGGGGGTTCTCCTACGAGCAGTACTTC
CDR3aa: CASSLAIRGFSYEQYF

j_gene: TRBJ1-5
d_gene: TRBD1
v_gene: TRBV10-2
abundance: NA
CDR3nt: TGCGCCAGCCGGGACAGCCTCAATCAGCCCCAGCATTTT
CDR3aa: CASRDSLNQPQHF

j_gene: TRBJ2-7
d_gene: NA
v_gene: TRBV2
abundance: NA
CDR3nt: TGTGCCAGCATCAGGCCCTACGAGCAGTACTTC
CDR3aa: CASIRPYEQYF

j_gene: TRBJ2-4
d_gene: NA
v_gene: TRBV19
abundance: NA
CDR3nt: TGTGCCAGTAGTAATAGCGCTGCCAAAAACATTCAGTACTTC
CDR3aa: CASSNSAAKNIQYF

j_gene: TRBJ1-1
d_gene: TRBD1
v_gene: TRBV5-6
abundance: few
CDR3nt: TGTGCCAGCAGCTTGTGGGGGGCAGGGGGCCGAACTGAAGCTTTCTTT
CDR3aa: CASSLWGAGGRTEAFF

j_gene: TRBJ2-1
d_gene: TRBD2
v_gene: TRBV6-5
abundance: few
CDR3nt: TGTGCCAGCAGTCCGACGGGGGGGAGGGCCAGGGAGCAGTTCTTC
CDR3aa: CASSPTGGRAREQFF

j_gene: TRBJ1-5
d_gene: TRBD1
v_gene: TRBV2
abundance: few
CDR3nt: TGTGCCAGCAGTGAAGAGACAGGGGGATACCAGCCCCAGCATTTT
CDR3aa: CASSEETGGYQPQHF

j_gene: TRBJ1-2
d_gene: TRBD1
v_gene: TRBV30
abundance: NA
CDR3nt: TGTGCCTTCCACCGGGACAGGGGGCGTGTTAACTATGGCTACACCTTC
CDR3aa: CAFHRDRGRVNYGYTF

j_gene: TRBJ1-2
d_gene: NA
v_gene: TRBV7-2
abundance: few
CDR3nt: TGTGCCAGCAGCCCATCCCCCACAGGGTACTATGGCTACACCTTC
CDR3aa: CASSPSPTGYYGYTF

j_gene: TRBJ1-1
d_gene: TRBD1
v_gene: TRBV7-8
abundance: NA
CDR3nt: TGTGCCAGCGGATGGGGACAGCCGGACGGTGAAGCTTTCTTT
CDR3aa: CASGWGQPDGEAFF

j_gene: TRBJ2-7
d_gene: TRBD1
v_gene: TRBV18
abundance: NA
CDR3nt: TGTGCCAGCTCACCGGCGGGACAGGGGAAAGGGTACGAGCAGTACTTC
CDR3aa: CASSPAGQGKGYEQYF

j_gene: TRBJ1-3
d_gene: TRBD1
v_gene: TRBV6-5
abundance: NA
CDR3nt: TGTGCCAGCAGTTACTCCAGGGGGCAAGGAAACACCATATATTTT
CDR3aa: CASSYSRGQGNTIYF

j_gene: TRBJ1-3
d_gene: NA
v_gene: TRBV28
abundance: few
CDR3nt: TGTGCCAGCAGTTTCGACAGCTTAAACACCATATATTTT
CDR3aa: CASSFDSLNTIYF

j_gene: TRBJ1-6
d_gene: TRBD1
v_gene: TRBV28
abundance: NA
CDR3nt: TGTGCCAGCAGTTCCCGGAGGGCAGGGGGCGGTTCACCCCTCCACTTT
CDR3aa: CASSSRRAGGGSPLHF